This T cell receptor beta chain is drawn from a study of control samples from healthy donors and cancer patients. Here immunoSEQ multiplex PCR was the method, and the copy in TCRdb shows in-frame clones only, minus some. The profile covers approximately 150,000 clones, with 96% appearing a single time and approximately 0.97% taken by the ten largest. Germline CDR1 and CDR2: GTSNPN and SVGIG (reference sequence). Trimming cost V 5 bases and J 0 bases, with 8 bases left between them. The CDR3 consists of 13 residues. The material sequenced was blood. This receptor was taken from a woman aged 25-40 years in good health. The chain uses TRBV30 and TRBJ1-5, with unresolved D. Here the CDR3 DNA reads TGTGCCTGGGCGGAGTATAGCAATCAGCCCCAGCATTTT. Residues: CAWAEYSNQPQHF.